This T cell receptor (beta chain) was recorded in a study of cytomegalovirus exposure and HLA in healthy donors. This clone was observed a few times. The antigen is unknown. The primer mix had 60 Vbeta and 13 Jbeta primers. Here immunoSEQ multiplex PCR was the method, and the copy in TCRdb shows in-frame clones only, minus some. The sample has 90,000 to 150,000 clones, roughly 8.6% seen once; the top ten hold about 6.6%. Notes on the study in general: The classifier was said to identify cytomegalovirus status with high specificity and sensitivity. In vitro checks showed that a few CMV-associated chains really do target CMV antigens. Later work found that TCR association rates differed between HLA loci; DRB1 had the most and HLA-C the fewest. Follow-up analysis later connected one missense variant in DCLRE1C with trimming of TCR beta V- and J-genes.

This sequence was found in a woman between 35 and 50 years old in good health and CMV-seropositive. Material: PBMCs.

DNA of the CDR3: TGTGCCAGTAGTATGATAGCGGGGCCTTACGAGCAGTACTTC. Protein sequence: CASSMIAGPYEQYF. J is TRBJ2-7 and V is TRBV19; 8 bases are a match to TRBD2. After removal of 3 bases from V and 4 bases from J, the junction contained 5 bases not matched to a gene. Germline V gene data show CDR1 as LNHDA and CDR2 as SQIVND (reference sequence). The CDR3 loop spans 14 amino acids.